The subject of this entry is one TCR beta chain. This sample is drawn from a study of immune characterization of retroperitoneal liposarcoma. TCRdb redid the calling of the PCR reads with MiXCR, one entry per CDR3 protein. The data contain 7,500 to 8,500 distinct CDR3 sequences, 35% to 50% of them seen just once; the ten biggest clones take up 15%. From germline, CDR1 is SGHTA and CDR2 FQGNSA. The CDR3 totals 17 residues. This sequence originates from a male donor with retroperitoneal liposarcoma. The sample taken for sequencing was tumor tissue. J is TRBJ2-5 and V is TRBV7-2, with 10 bases lining up with TRBD2. Gene TRBJ2-7 matches the end of the DNA better, so the J call may be wrong. The CDR3 is CASSLEVSGRYSYEQYF. CDR3 bases: TGTGCCAGCAGCTTAGAAGTTAGCGGGAGGTACTCCTACGAGCAGTACTTC.